This TCR beta chain emerged from a study of blood T cell repertoires in COVID-19. V shed 2 bases and J 3 bases; nucleotides not matched to a gene: 8. In germline, CDR1 is LGHDT, CDR2 YNNKEL (reference sequence). This CDR3 has 17 residues. Generated by immunoSEQ multiplex PCR, the TCRdb table keeps only in-frame clones and is missing some. The sample consists of approximately 670,000 clones, around 89% of them appearing once. This clonotype was sampled from a woman aged 18-29 years with acute or convalescent COVID-19. The chain joins TRBV3-1 (or the pseudogene TRBV3-2) to TRBJ2-1; 9 bases match TRBD2. Sequencing was done on a sample of peripheral blood. In DNA form, the CDR3 reads TGTGCCAGCAGCCAATATACCGGGACTAGCAGCTACAATGAGCAGTTCTTC. Its protein product is CASSQYTGTSSYNEQFF.